This T cell receptor (beta chain) appears in the sequencing data of a study of spatial heterogeneity in lung cancer. This clonotype is medium-sized (0.01 to 0.1%). Every TCR cDNA molecule bore a unique molecular identifier. TCRdb re-analysed the 5' RACE reads in MiXCR, keeping a single row per CDR3 protein. Among around 5,000 distinct CDR3 sequences listed, around 5.3% were seen once. As to time point: sample taken at primary tumor resection. Sequencing covered unsorted whole RNA taken from tumor, nontumor lung or frozen PBMC. Trimming removed 6 bases from V and 8 bases from J, with 16 bases in between. The CDR3 loop spans 13 amino acids.

This sample comprised normal lung tissue next to the tumor, obtained at surgery. The chain employs TRBV12-3 or TRBV12-4 and TRBJ1-2; D is possibly TRBD1 (6 bases). The sequence was obtained from a female donor with early-stage non-small cell lung cancer. The DNA of the CDR3 is TGTGCCAGCAGCCCTACAGGGCTCTACGGCTACACCTTC. Translated, it gives CASSPTGLYGYTF.